This T cell receptor beta chain comes out of a study of graft-versus-host responses after intestinal transplantation. Germline assignment: CDR1 MNHEY and CDR2 SMNVEV (reference sequence). This CDR3 is 16 amino acids long. V lost 0 bases, J lost 5 bases, and 4 bases stayed unmatched. The table came from immunoSEQ multiplex PCR; TCRdb's copy has only in-frame clones and leaves some out. Among under 90,000 clones listed, 92% were seen once. The receptor was derived from a human patient who received an intestinal transplant, so some T cells may come from the graft donor. The sample here was PBMCs, taken 98 days after intestinal transplantation. J is TRBJ1-5 and V is TRBV27; 10 bases map to TRBD1. The CDR3 is CASSLSGTGAYQPQHF. DNA of the CDR3: TGTGCCAGCAGTTTATCAGGGACAGGGGCTTATCAGCCCCAGCATTTT.